This is a list of T cell receptor beta chains from one sample in a study of cytomegalovirus exposure and HLA in healthy donors. This table comes from immunoSEQ multiplex PCR, and its TCRdb copy is limited to in-frame clones, with some not included. The data show fewer than 110,000 clones, roughly 85% seen once. The sequenced sample was PBMCs. The source of these receptors is a man in his thirties or forties in good health and CMV-seronegative. The CDR3 runs from the conserved cysteine through the conserved F or W. The order of the fields is J gene, D gene, clone size, V gene, CDR3 protein, CDR3 DNA. D genes are given only for firm matches. Size values are once, few and many counts, or a class for expanded clones, and some rows have none.

TRBJ2-5,TRBD2,NA,TRBV19,CASSKREGEETQYF,TGTGCCAGTAGTAAGCGGGAGGGAGAGGAGACCCAGTACTTC
TRBJ2-2,TRBD2,NA,TRBV5-4,CASSFGASGGPNTGELFF,TGTGCCAGCAGCTTTGGCGCTAGCGGGGGCCCGAACACCGGGGAGCTGTTTTTT
TRBJ2-3,NA,once,TRBV28,CASNDKLSDTQYF,TGTGCCAGCAATGATAAACTTTCGGATACGCAGTATTTT
TRBJ2-5,TRBD2,NA,TRBV5-1,CASSFSSGGAETQYF,TGCGCCAGCAGCTTTTCAAGCGGGGGGGCAGAGACCCAGTACTTC
TRBJ1-5,NA,NA,TRBV5-3,CARSLEQGNQPQHF,TGTGCCAGAAGCTTAGAACAGGGTAATCAGCCCCAGCATTTT
TRBJ1-1,NA,once,TRBV5-1,CASSLSGEGNTEAFF,TGCGCCAGCAGCTTGTCGGGGGAAGGGAACACTGAAGCTTTCTTT
TRBJ2-2,TRBD1,NA,TRBV19,CASSSGGRTGELFF,TGTGCCAGTAGTTCAGGGGGTCGGACCGGGGAGCTGTTTTTT
TRBJ1-1,TRBD1,NA,TRBV28,CASSTLQGAPDLTEAFF,TGTGCCAGCAGCACACTCCAGGGGGCCCCGGACTTGACTGAAGCTTTCTTT
TRBJ2-1,NA,NA,TRBV4-3,CASSLAVEVYNEQFF,TGCGCCAGCAGCCTAGCGGTAGAGGTCTACAATGAGCAGTTCTTC
TRBJ2-1,TRBD1,NA,TRBV5-1,CASSTGTGGNYNEQFF,TGCGCCAGCAGCACCGGGACAGGGGGTAATTACAATGAGCAGTTCTTC
TRBJ1-3,NA,NA,TRBV28,CASSLLVGNTIYF,TGTGCCAGCAGTCTCCTCGTTGGAAACACCATATATTTT
TRBJ1-2,TRBD1,NA,TRBV30,CAWSDPPTGTGYGYTF,TGTGCCTGGAGCGACCCACCAACCGGGACAGGCTATGGCTACACCTTC
TRBJ1-2,NA,NA,TRBV18,CASSPVEGSSGYTF,TGTGCCAGCTCACCTGTGGAGGGGTCCTCTGGCTACACCTTC
TRBJ2-1,NA,NA,TRBV6-5,CASRFGQQQDEQFF,TGTGCCAGCAGATTCGGACAGCAACAGGATGAGCAGTTCTTC
TRBJ2-7,TRBD2,NA,TRBV6-4,CASSDAGTSGSPSYEQYF,TGTGCCAGCAGTGACGCGGGGACTAGCGGGAGCCCGAGCTACGAGCAGTACTTC
TRBJ2-7,NA,few,TRBV5-4,CASSLGLAGLSYEQYF,TGTGCCAGCAGCTTGGGGCTTGCGGGCCTCTCCTACGAGCAGTACTTC
TRBJ2-5,TRBD1,NA,TRBV7-8,CASSLSPRGTGRRETQYF,TGTGCCAGCAGCTTGTCCCCACGTGGGACAGGGAGGAGAGAGACCCAGTACTTC
TRBJ1-5,NA,NA,TRBV20-1,CSATDNQPQHF,TGCAGTGCAACAGATAATCAGCCCCAGCATTTT
TRBJ2-2,NA,NA,TRBV7-9,CASSLLTGPGGELFF,TGTGCCAGCAGCTTACTTACTGGCCCAGGAGGGGAGCTGTTTTTT
TRBJ2-5,NA,NA,TRBV29-1,CSTGALAKGETQYF,TGCAGCACCGGAGCGCTAGCGAAGGGTGAGACCCAGTACTTC
TRBJ2-5,NA,NA,TRBV5-1,CASSFRTVQETQYF,TGCGCCAGCAGCTTTAGGACAGTCCAAGAGACCCAGTACTTC
TRBJ1-5,NA,NA,TRBV28,CASSLGGDHKPQHF,TGTGCCAGCAGTTTAGGGGGGGACCATAAGCCCCAGCATTTT
TRBJ2-7,TRBD1,NA,TRBV11-2,CASSFLTGDNYEQYF,TGTGCCAGCAGCTTCCTGACAGGGGACAACTACGAGCAGTACTTC
TRBJ1-1,TRBD1,NA,TRBV29-1,CSVETGVNTEAFF,TGCAGCGTTGAGACAGGGGTCAACACTGAAGCTTTCTTT